Sequencing of this TCR beta chain was carried out in a study of beta chain features in type 1 diabetes. Study observations and caveats: All four CD4+ subsets of Type 1 diabetes patients contained TCRB CDR3s that were moderately but significantly shorter. Lower insertion and higher deletion counts appeared at VDJ junctions in type 1 diabetes patients.

As for this clone: No antigen is known for it.

TCRB transcripts that were expressed got sequenced, as all of the isolated RNA had been reverse transcribed. The read count averaged about 3.6 million across naive, central memory and regulatory T cell samples. Measured with immunoSEQ multiplex PCR; TCRdb has only the in-frame clones, and not every one. The sample carries 20,000 to 30,000 clones, under 75% recorded once. Every single donor gave one heparinised blood draw, and these averaged about 116 mL. Sorting of CD4+ naive, central memory, regulatory and stem cell-like memory cells was performed via CD45RO/CCR7/CD25/CD127/CD95/CD27. Per germline, CDR1 SGHRS and CDR2 YFSETQ. CDR3 length: 14 amino acids.

The chain has TRBV5-1 and TRBJ2-5, with a possible D match to TRBD2 (6 bases). With the DNA end fitting TRBJ2-7 better, the J assignment may be wrong. The TCR comes from a man between 18 and 29 years old with type 1 diabetes. The sequencing sample was made of Tregs from blood. CDR3 sequence (DNA): TGCGCCAGCAGCTTGGGGGGGGAGCCCTACGAGCAGTACTTC. Translated: CASSLGGEPYEQYF.